Below, 32 T cell receptor beta chains from the same sample are listed, as sequenced in a study of T cell responses to AZD1222 COVID-19 vaccine. Sequencing was performed with immunoSEQ multiplex PCR; in TCRdb, only in-frame clones are kept and a portion is missing. This repertoire shows more than 100,000 clones, 75% to 90% found once; its top ten account for approximately 3.3%. Sequencing used peripheral blood, obtained on day 0 of AZD1222 vaccination. These receptors were obtained from an adult in good health.

The DNA for the CDR3 is TGTGCCAGCAGCGTATACTGGGACAGTAATTCGATTAGCTCCTACGAGCAGTACTTC. Its protein is CASSVYWDSNSISSYEQYF. V is TRBV7-3 and J is TRBJ2-7; 7 bases are shared with TRBD1. From germline, CDR1 is SGHTA and CDR2 FQGTGA. Trimming took 5 bases from V and 0 from J; bases not matched to a gene: 19. The CDR3 has 19 amino acids.

This chain connects TRBV18 to TRBJ1-6; unclear D gene. The CDR3 has 14 amino acids. The V end was cut by 5 bases, the J end by 8 bases, with 13 bases between. CDR1 is KGHSH, CDR2 LQKENI, per germline. The CDR3 DNA is TGTGCCAGCTCAACGCGGGATGTTGATTCACCCCTCCACTTT. Amino acids: CASSTRDVDSPLHF.

This sequence joins TRBV27 and TRBJ1-1; 7 bases fit TRBD1. J was trimmed by 10 bases and V by 5 bases; bases with no gene match: 16. The CDR3 runs 15 residues. Germline V CDR1 and CDR2: MNHEY, SMNVEV (reference sequence). CDR3 in amino acids: CASSAVRTGPNGAFF. The DNA of the CDR3 is TGTGCCAGCAGTGCCGTTCGGACAGGCCCAAACGGAGCTTTCTTT.

The rearrangement joins TRBV6-5 to TRBJ2-3; D is perhaps TRBD2 (5 bases). Germline CDR1 is MNHEY and CDR2 is SVGAGI. V gave up 6 bases and J gave up 3 bases, with 13 bases separating them. The CDR3 loop spans 14 amino acids. The CDR3 sequence is CASSLKGATDTQYF. The CDR3 DNA reads as TGTGCCAGCAGCCTAAAGGGAGCGACAGATACGCAGTATTTT.

This clone was seen only a few times. V and J are TRBV19 and TRBJ2-1, with TRBD2 identical over 10 bases. CDR3 length: 17 residues. Trimming at V came to 5 bases and at J to 2 bases, leaving 9 bases not matched to a gene. CDR1 and CDR2 from the germline V gene are LNHDA and SQIVND (reference sequence). In nucleotides, the CDR3 is TGTGCCAGTAGTCCACGCGGGGGGACTAGCGCCTACAATGAGCAGTTCTTC. This encodes CASSPRGGTSAYNEQFF.

The chain couples TRBV19 to TRBJ1-2; D is undetermined. Germline assignment: CDR1 LNHDA and CDR2 SQIVND (reference sequence). Trimming left V 3 bases short and J 5 bases short, with 7 bases between. The CDR3 extends over 12 amino acids. CDR3 protein: CASSIGKYGYTF. In nucleotides, the CDR3 is TGTGCCAGTAGTATCGGAAAATATGGCTACACCTTC.

V is TRBV3-1 (or the pseudogene TRBV3-2) and J is TRBJ2-7, with no clear D. CDR3 length: 17 residues. Trimming took off 4 bases at V and 3 bases at J, with 22 bases between the two ends. The V gene's germline CDR1 is LGHDT and CDR2 YNNKEL (reference sequence). This CDR3 is CASSPEAVTWAHYEQYF. The CDR3 coding sequence is TGTGCCAGCAGCCCAGAGGCGGTTACCTGGGCGCACTACGAGCAGTACTTC.

The chain joins TRBV19 to TRBJ1-2; D gene ambiguous. Per the germline V gene, CDR1 is LNHDA and CDR2 is SQIVND (reference sequence). V lost 0 bases and J lost 0, with 11 bases in between. This CDR3 comprises 16 residues. The CDR3 region has the DNA TGTGCCAGTAGTATAGATCTCGGCAGTTCTAACTATGGCTACACCTTC. Its protein is CASSIDLGSSNYGYTF. Based on the CDR3 plus reference TRBV19 and TRBJ1-2, the full variable domain is DGGITQSPKYLFRKEGQNVTLSCEQNLNHDAMYWYRQDPGQGLRLIYYSQIVNDFQKGDIAEGYSVSREKKESFPLTVTSAQKNPTAFYLCASSIDLGSSNYGYTFGSGTRLTVV.

The CDR3 loop reads CASSLRGSGNTIYF. The CDR3 coding sequence is TGTGCCAGCAGTTTGCGTGGGTCTGGAAACACCATATATTTT. This sequence joins TRBV28 and TRBJ1-3; D is ambiguous. In germline, CDR1 is MDHEN, CDR2 SYDVKM. Trimming removed 3 bases at V and 1 base at J, with 7 bases between. The length of the CDR3 is 14 residues.

The CDR3 spells CASSQYGTLPYEQYF. The CDR3 bases are TGCGCCAGCAGCCAATACGGGACACTGCCCTACGAGCAGTACTTC. The J gene is TRBJ2-7, the V gene TRBV4-3; perhaps TRBD1 as D (6 bases). Germline values: CDR1 LGHNA, CDR2 YSLEER. This CDR3 has 15 residues. V gave up 2 bases and J gave up 2 bases, with 13 bases separating them.

The chain combines TRBV27 with TRBJ2-3; 8 bases agree with TRBD2. CDR3 length: 16 amino acids. The V gene end was trimmed by 2 bases and the J gene end by 1 base; junction bases not matched to a gene: 5. Germline V gives CDR1 MNHEY, CDR2 SMNVEV (reference sequence). The CDR3 DNA reads TGTGCCAGCAGTTTACCCCCGCGGGAGGGCACAGATACGCAGTATTTT. Translating it yields CASSLPPREGTDTQYF.

This chain uses TRBV7-9 with TRBJ2-1, with D tentatively TRBD1 (6 bases). Germline V gene sequence: CDR1 SEHNR, CDR2 FQNEAQ (reference sequence). The CDR3 runs 19 residues. V lost 2 bases to trimming and J lost 3 bases, with 23 bases between them. The CDR3 DNA sequence: TGTGCCAGCAGCTTAACTAACGGCGCAGGGGAAATTCACTACAATGAGCAGTTCTTC. Translating it yields CASSLTNGAGEIHYNEQFF.

The chain carries TRBV9 and TRBJ2-3; 13 nucleotides line up with TRBD2. Germline CDR1 is SGDLS and CDR2 is YYNGEE. V was pared by 2 bases and J by 6 bases, with 12 bases of the junction left unmatched. CDR3 length: 18 amino acids. The CDR3 loop is CASSVTSGGAPPWDTQYF. In DNA, the CDR3 is TGTGCCAGCAGCGTTACTAGCGGGGGGGCCCCTCCATGGGATACGCAGTATTTT.

The chain links TRBV7-2 to TRBJ2-3; 7 bases match TRBD2. The CDR3 is made up of 13 amino acids. Per germline, CDR1 SGHTA and CDR2 FQGNSA. The V segment lost 2 bases and the J segment 14 bases; nucleotides outside the gene matches: 10. In DNA form, the CDR3 reads TGTGCCAGCAGCTTAAGGCTAGCGGCCTCGTTGTATTTT. Protein: CASSLRLAASLYF.

V is TRBV7-3 and J is TRBJ2-7; D not resolved. The V gene's germline CDR1 is SGHTA and CDR2 FQGTGA. There are 12 residues in the CDR3. V dropped 4 bases and J dropped 9 bases, with 13 bases sitting between them. The CDR3 here is CASSSGPLGQYF. The CDR3 region has the DNA TGTGCCAGCAGCTCCGGTCCCCTTGGGCAGTACTTC.

This clone was found once. This rearrangement joins TRBV11-3 to TRBJ2-3; TRBD2 matches at 11 bases. Germline assignment: CDR1 SGHNT and CDR2 YENEEA. The CDR3 has 17 residues. The V gene end was trimmed by 1 base and the J gene end by 4 bases; junction bases not matched to a gene: 7. CDR3 nucleotide sequence: TGTGCCAGCAGCTTAGGCGAACTAGCGGGAGTCTCAGATACGCAGTATTTT. Translated: CASSLGELAGVSDTQYF.

The chain couples TRBV4-1 to TRBJ1-1; 7 positions match TRBD1. Germline V gives CDR1 MGHRA, CDR2 YSYEKL. This CDR3 has 17 residues. V was pared by 1 base and J by 6 bases, with 14 bases of the junction left unmatched. The CDR3 region is CASSQVGQGVAAAEAFF. Here the CDR3 DNA reads TGCGCCAGCAGCCAAGTAGGCCAGGGGGTGGCTGCCGCTGAAGCTTTCTTT.

This CDR3 is CARPTVNTEAFF. CDR3 nucleotides: TGTGCCAGGCCTACAGTGAACACTGAAGCTTTCTTT. The chain recombines TRBV27 with TRBJ1-1; D remains unclear. Germline lookup yields CDR1 MNHEY and CDR2 SMNVEV (reference sequence). The ends were cut back, 9 bases at V and 0 bases at J, with 8 bases in the middle. CDR3 length equals 12 residues.

CDR3 residues: CASSFLYNSPLHF. The CDR3 DNA reads TGTGCCAGCAGCTTCCTCTATAATTCACCCCTCCACTTT. The chain carries TRBV7-2 and TRBJ1-6; no firm D call. The length of the CDR3 is 13 residues. The germline CDR1 and CDR2 sequences are SGHTA and FQGNSA. The V end lost 3 bases, the J end lost 3 bases, and 3 bases lay between the germline ends.

This clone was detected once. The V and J genes are TRBV28 and TRBJ2-1; TRBD2 aligns across 13 bases. Germline V lookup: CDR1 MDHEN, CDR2 SYDVKM. The CDR3 is 16 residues long. J was trimmed by 5 bases and V by 2 bases; bases with no gene match: 3. In DNA, the CDR3 is TGTGCCAGCAGTTTACTCGGACTAGCGGGAGACAATGAGCAGTTCTTC. Translated: CASSLLGLAGDNEQFF.

The V and J genes are TRBV30 and TRBJ2-3; D remains ambiguous. Looked up from germline, CDR1 is GTSNPN and CDR2 is SVGIG (reference sequence). V was shortened by 1 base and J by 4 bases, with 3 bases between the two germline ends. The CDR3 runs 11 residues. In DNA form, the CDR3 reads TGTGCCTGGAGTGAACCAGATACGCAGTATTTT. This encodes CAWSEPDTQYF.

This chain connects TRBV11-2 to TRBJ2-1; 7 bases line up with TRBD1. The CDR3 extends over 15 amino acids. Losses at the gene ends were 5 bases for V and 6 bases for J; bases not matched to a gene: 10. CDR1 is SGHAT, CDR2 FQNNGV, per germline. In DNA form, the CDR3 reads TGTGCCAGCAGCCATTACAGGGGCGCCGTCAATGAGCAGTTCTTC. This gives the protein CASSHYRGAVNEQFF. Supplemented by reference TRBV11-2 and TRBJ2-1, the full variable domain reads EAGVAQSPRYKIIEKRQSVAFWCNPISGHATLYWYQQILGQGPKLLIQFQNNGVVDDSQLPKDRFSAERLKGVDSTLKIQPAKLEDSAVYLCASSHYRGAVNEQFFGPGTRLTVL.

This clone was detected once. The V gene is TRBV7-2, the J gene TRBJ1-6; perhaps TRBD1 as D (5 bases). The CDR3 covers 14 residues. V lost 2 bases, J lost 12 bases, and 14 bases lay in between. Germline assignment: CDR1 SGHTA and CDR2 FQGNSA. In DNA, the CDR3 is TGTGCCAGCAGCTTAATCACGGGGGATCTACCCCTCCACTTT. Translating it yields CASSLITGDLPLHF.

This clone appeared once. This chain joins TRBV19 and TRBJ1-5; 8 positions match TRBD1. Losses at the gene ends were 4 bases for V and 8 bases for J; bases not matched to a gene: 13. This CDR3 comprises 16 residues. Germline V gene sequence: CDR1 LNHDA, CDR2 SQIVND (reference sequence). This CDR3 reads CASSTGQGTSGKPQHF. The CDR3 region has the DNA TGTGCCAGTAGTACCGGACAGGGCACCTCGGGGAAGCCCCAGCATTTT. Supplemented by reference TRBV19 and TRBJ1-5, the full variable domain reads DGGITQSPKYLFRKEGQNVTLSCEQNLNHDAMYWYRQDPGQGLRLIYYSQIVNDFQKGDIAEGYSVSREKKESFPLTVTSAQKNPTAFYLCASSTGQGTSGKPQHFGDGTRLSIL.

V is TRBV7-9 and J is TRBJ1-6; perhaps TRBD1 as D (5 bases). Germline lookup yields CDR1 SEHNR and CDR2 FQNEAQ (reference sequence). CDR3 length equals 17 residues. V was shortened by 1 base and J by 7 bases, with 17 bases between the two germline ends. The CDR3 coding sequence is TGTGCCAGCAGCTTAGTGAAAATCGAGGGGATCAATTCACCCCTCCACTTT. Translation gives CASSLVKIEGINSPLHF.

V gene TRBV27 combines with J gene TRBJ1-1; 8 nucleotides line up with TRBD1. With 3 bases clipped from V and 0 bases from J, the junction kept 6 bases outside the gene matches. The length of the CDR3 is 16 residues. Looked up from germline, CDR1 is MNHEY and CDR2 is SMNVEV (reference sequence). CDR3 loop: CASSFRRGLLNTEAFF. The CDR3 region has the DNA TGTGCCAGCAGTTTTCGCAGGGGGCTCCTGAACACTGAAGCTTTCTTT.

This chain links TRBV18 with TRBJ1-1, with 10 bases fitting TRBD1. Germline CDR1 KGHSH, CDR2 LQKENI. The CDR3 runs to 15 residues. The ends lost 5 bases at V and 3 bases at J; junction bases unmatched: 6. The CDR3 loop is CASSLTGTGDTEAFF. The CDR3 region has the DNA TGTGCCAGCTCATTAACGGGGACAGGGGACACTGAAGCTTTCTTT.

The V and J genes are TRBV5-1 and TRBJ1-1; D is perhaps TRBD1 (5 bases). The V end lost 4 bases, the J end lost 0 bases, and 13 bases lay between the germline ends. Germline V gene data show CDR1 as SGHRS and CDR2 as YFSETQ. The length of the CDR3 is 15 residues. The CDR3 region is CASSTEVTVNTEAFF. Written as DNA, the CDR3 is TGCGCCAGCAGCACGGAGGTGACAGTGAACACTGAAGCTTTCTTT.

This chain uses TRBV6-5 with TRBJ2-7, with D maybe TRBD2 (7 bases). Germline V gene sequence: CDR1 MNHEY, CDR2 SVGAGI. There are 14 residues in the CDR3. V shed 7 bases and J shed 7 bases, with 20 bases lying between them. The CDR3 nucleotides read TGTGCCAGCACGCCGGTCGGGGGGCGTGGGGAGCAGTACTTC. This codes for CASTPVGGRGEQYF.

CDR3 loop: CASSYVIGGSSYNEQFF. The CDR3 DNA is TGTGCCAGCAGTTACGTTATCGGGGGAAGCTCCTACAATGAGCAGTTCTTC. The gene calls are TRBV6-2 or TRBV6-3 and TRBJ2-1; tentative D call: TRBD2 (6 bases). CDR1 and CDR2 from the germline V gene are MNHEY and SVGEGT. The CDR3 spans 17 residues. V shed 2 bases and J shed 0 bases, with 14 bases lying between them.

The J gene is TRBJ1-5, the V gene TRBV27, with TRBD1 identical over 10 bases. V was pared by 5 bases and J by 2 bases, with 6 bases of the junction left unmatched. The V gene's germline CDR1 is MNHEY and CDR2 SMNVEV (reference sequence). The CDR3 length is 16 residues. The CDR3 DNA is TGTGCCAGCAGTCCGGGGACAGGGGTTGGCAATCAGCCCCAGCATTTT. Protein product: CASSPGTGVGNQPQHF.

The chain combines TRBV9 with TRBJ1-6, with D possibly matching TRBD1 (6 bases). With 8 bases removed from V and 7 bases from J, the gap between germline ends came to 16 bases. The CDR3 is 14 amino acids. CDR1 and CDR2 (germline): SGDLS, YYNGEE. The CDR3 region is CASTTGTNNSPLHF. DNA of the CDR3: TGTGCCAGTACCACAGGGACGAACAATTCACCCCTCCACTTT. The full variable domain, with the rest looked up from reference TRBV9 and TRBJ1-6, is DSGVTQTPKHLITATGQRVTLRCSPRSGDLSVYWYQQSLDQGLQFLIQYYNGEERAKGNILERFSAQQFPDLHSELNLSSLELGDSALYFCASTTGTNNSPLHFGNGTRLTVT.